The 27 T cell receptor beta chains below all came from one sample that was sequenced in a study of T cell changes during pregnancy in multiple sclerosis. The protocol was immunoSEQ multiplex PCR, while the TCRdb copy is restricted to in-frame clones and leaves out a portion. The sample consists of tens of thousands of clones, roughly 89% of them appearing once. Source: peripheral blood, taken in the third trimester of pregnancy. The receptor set was obtained from a female donor in good health, enrolled as a control in a pregnancy study.

The V and J genes are TRBV20-1 and TRBJ1-1; D is unclear. Trimming stripped 6 bases from V and 2 bases from J, with 7 bases between. The CDR3 is 11 residues long. Germline V gene lookup returns CDR1 DFQATT and CDR2 SNEGSKA (reference sequence). The CDR3 here is CSAGRNTEAFF. The DNA of the CDR3 is TGCAGTGCGGGCAGAAACACTGAAGCTTTCTTT.

The chain carries TRBV6-6 and TRBJ1-2; possible D gene TRBD1, 6 bases. V was pared by 5 bases and J by 4 bases, with 8 bases between. The germline V gene encodes CDR1 MNHNY and CDR2 SVGAGI (reference sequence). The CDR3 consists of 12 residues. This CDR3 is CASSGGLYGYTF. The CDR3 DNA sequence: TGTGCCAGCAGTGGGGGCCTCTATGGCTACACCTTC.

This rearrangement joins TRBV7-2 to TRBJ2-2; D is possibly TRBD1 (6 bases). The germline V gene has CDR1 SGHTA and CDR2 FQGNSA. CDR3 size: 14 residues. V lost 3 bases to trimming and J lost 6 bases, with 11 bases between them. CDR3 sequence (DNA): TGTGCCAGCAGCTTCTGGGGGCAGGCCGGGGAGCTGTTTTTT. It encodes CASSFWGQAGELFF.

The chain is built from TRBV28 and TRBJ2-3; 11 bases map to TRBD2. V trimming: 4 bases; J trimming: 0 bases; junction bases outside the gene matches: 9. Germline V gene lookup returns CDR1 MDHEN and CDR2 SYDVKM. The CDR3 loop spans 18 amino acids. The CDR3 nucleotides are TGTGCCAGCAGTTACCCGCGACTAGCGGGGCAAAGCACAGATACGCAGTATTTT. This encodes CASSYPRLAGQSTDTQYF.

The chain uses TRBV14 and TRBJ2-7; perhaps TRBD2 as D (6 bases). Deletions cut 4 bases from V and 3 bases from J, with 16 bases between. The CDR3 covers 15 residues. CDR1 SGHDN and CDR2 FVKESK come from the germline V gene. The chain's CDR3 is CASSRRGSHNYEQYF. The CDR3 DNA reads as TGTGCCAGCAGCCGGAGGGGCTCTCACAACTACGAGCAGTACTTC.

J is TRBJ2-3 and V is TRBV6-5; D perhaps matches TRBD2 (5 bases). The ends were cut back, 0 bases at V and 1 base at J, with 8 bases in the middle. This CDR3 spans 15 amino acids. In germline, CDR1 is MNHEY, CDR2 SVGAGI. CDR3 sequence: CASSYSPGGTDTQYF. The CDR3 DNA follows: TGTGCCAGCAGTTACTCCCCCGGGGGCACAGATACGCAGTATTTT.

The genes are TRBV6-6 and TRBJ1-1; D is ambiguous. Trimming cost V 5 bases and J 4 bases, with 5 bases left between them. CDR3 length: 11 amino acids. Per germline, CDR1 MNHNY and CDR2 SVGAGI (reference sequence). The CDR3 region has the DNA TGTGCCAGCAGTCAGATCACTGAAGCTTTCTTT. Protein: CASSQITEAFF.

This clone was detected once. J is TRBJ1-3 and V is TRBV7-2, with 7 bases lining up with TRBD1. The V gene's germline CDR1 is SGHTA and CDR2 FQGNSA. The length of the CDR3 is 17 residues. Germline trimming cut 1 base from V and 1 base from J; bases unmatched to any gene: 7. CDR3 bases: TGTGCCAGCAGCTTAGTCCGACCAGGGGGATCTGGAAACACCATATATTTT. This gives the protein CASSLVRPGGSGNTIYF.

The J gene is TRBJ1-4, the V gene TRBV15; D not certain. The CDR3 length is 13 residues. The germline V gene has CDR1 LNHNV and CDR2 YYDKDF (reference sequence). Trimming left V 0 bases short and J 5 bases short, with 4 bases between. The CDR3 DNA sequence: TGTGCCACCAGCAGAGATCAGAATGAAAAACTGTTTTTT. This translates into CATSRDQNEKLFF.

The chain is built from TRBV9 and TRBJ2-7; D is unclear. Germline assignment: CDR1 SGDLS and CDR2 YYNGEE. There are 13 residues in the CDR3. V gave up 0 bases and J gave up 7 bases, with 11 bases separating them. CDR3 in DNA: TGTGCCAGCAGCGTAGTGCACCTCGGGGAGCAGTACTTC. This translates into CASSVVHLGEQYF.

V gene TRBV6-4 combines with J gene TRBJ1-6; 7 positions match TRBD1. This CDR3 spans 13 amino acids. Trimming cost V 6 bases and J 11 bases; bases outside gene matches: 7. The germline CDR1 and CDR2 sequences are MRHNA and SNTAGT. Written as DNA, the CDR3 is TGTGCCAGCAGACTCGACAGGGCAGCACCCCTCCACTTT. As protein: CASRLDRAAPLHF.

This chain connects TRBV5-1 to TRBJ1-2; TRBD1 aligns across 7 bases. Trimming cost V 0 bases and J 2 bases; bases outside gene matches: 7. Per germline, CDR1 SGHRS and CDR2 YFSETQ. This CDR3 spans 16 amino acids. CDR3 sequence (DNA): TGCGCCAGCAGCTTGGGTACAGGGGTTGGGAACTATGGCTACACCTTC. This sequence encodes CASSLGTGVGNYGYTF. The variable domain in full, completed from reference TRBV5-1 and TRBJ1-2, reads KAGVTQTPRYLIKTRGQQVTLSCSPISGHRSVSWYQQTPGQGLQFLFEYFSETQRNKGNFPGRFSGRQFSNSRSEMNVSTLELGDSALYLCASSLGTGVGNYGYTFGSGTRLTVV.

V gene TRBV4-3 combines with J gene TRBJ2-1; TRBD2 matches at 9 bases. The CDR3 consists of 14 residues. The germline CDR1 and CDR2 sequences are LGHNA and YSLEER. V dropped 1 base and J dropped 9; count of bases not matched to a gene: 4. CDR3 in amino acids: CASSQAGTSTEQFF. CDR3 coding DNA: TGCGCCAGCAGCCAAGCCGGGACTAGCACTGAGCAGTTCTTC.

This clone was counted once. The rearrangement uses TRBV5-4 and TRBJ2-3; D is unresolved. V was shortened by 0 bases and J by 2 bases, with 4 bases between the two germline ends. CDR1 is SGHNT and CDR2 is YYREEE in the germline V gene (reference sequence). The CDR3 spans 13 residues. CDR3 DNA sequence: TGTGCCAGCAGCTTGGCTAACACAGATACGCAGTATTTT. Its protein product is CASSLANTDTQYF. Full variable domain (remainder filled in from reference TRBV5-4 and TRBJ2-3): ETGVTQSPTHLIKTRGQQVTLRCSSQSGHNTVSWYQQALGQGPQFIFQYYREEENGRGNFPPRFSGLQFPNYSSELNVNALELDDSALYLCASSLANTDTQYFGPGTRLTVL.

In regard to this clone: The sample carries other DNA sequences with the same CDR3. The chain is built from TRBV19 and TRBJ1-1, with no clear D. V was clipped by 3 bases and J by 2 bases, with 7 bases between them. CDR3 length: 13 amino acids. The germline V gene encodes CDR1 LNHDA and CDR2 SQIVND (reference sequence). Written as DNA, the CDR3 is TGTGCCAGTAGTATTCAGGTAAACACTGAAGCTTTCTTT. As protein: CASSIQVNTEAFF. The full variable domain, in which reference TRBV19 and TRBJ1-1 provide the parts outside the CDR3, is DGGITQSPKYLFRKEGQNVTLSCEQNLNHDAMYWYRQDPGQGLRLIYYSQIVNDFQKGDIAEGYSVSREKKESFPLTVTSAQKNPTAFYLCASSIQVNTEAFFGQGTRLTVV.

The rearrangement links TRBV5-1 to TRBJ2-3, with D possibly TRBD2 on 7 matching bases. There are 18 residues in the CDR3. The V gene's germline CDR1 is SGHRS and CDR2 YFSETQ. Trimming stripped 1 base from V and 1 base from J, with 19 bases between. Written as DNA, the CDR3 is TGCGCCAGCAGCTTGAGGCCGGGGGGCCATGGGGGCACAGATACGCAGTATTTT. Amino acids: CASSLRPGGHGGTDTQYF.

The chain is built from TRBV29-1 and TRBJ2-3; TRBD1 matches 7 bases. From germline, CDR1 is SQVTM and CDR2 ANQGSEA. The V segment lost 8 bases and the J segment 0 bases; nucleotides outside the gene matches: 5. This CDR3 spans 13 amino acids. The CDR3, as DNA: TGCAGCATTACAGGGGCTAGCACAGATACGCAGTATTTT. It codes for CSITGASTDTQYF.

The CDR3, as DNA: TGTGCCAGCAGTGAATTTGGCGGGGCCAACGTCCTGACTTTC. This translates into CASSEFGGANVLTF. The chain carries TRBV25-1 and TRBJ2-6; D unresolved. The ends were cut back, 1 base at V and 4 bases at J, with 5 bases in the middle. Germline lookup yields CDR1 MGHDK and CDR2 SYGVNS. The CDR3 loop spans 14 amino acids.

V gene TRBV27 combines with J gene TRBJ2-4; tentatively, D is TRBD2 (5 bases). Trimming stripped 3 bases from V and 7 bases from J, with 10 bases between. The germline CDR1 and CDR2 sequences are MNHEY and SMNVEV (reference sequence). This CDR3 region has 13 residues. DNA of the CDR3: TGTGCCAGCAGTTTGGGCTCGGGGAACATTCAGTACTTC. It is translated as CASSLGSGNIQYF.

This sequence joins TRBV15 and TRBJ2-1, with D perhaps TRBD1 (6 bases). The V gene lost 5 bases and the J gene lost 5 bases, with 13 bases spanning the gap. Germline CDR1 reads LNHNV; CDR2 reads YYDKDF (reference sequence). The CDR3 runs 14 residues. The CDR3 loop is CATSFRDINNEQFF. The CDR3 region has the DNA TGTGCCACCAGCTTCCGGGACATCAACAATGAGCAGTTCTTC. The whole variable domain, filled in from reference TRBV15 and TRBJ2-1, reads DAMVIQNPRYQVTQFGKPVTLSCSQTLNHNVMYWYQQKSSQAPKLLFHYYDKDFNNEADTPDNFQSRRPNTSFCFLDIRSPGLGDTAMYLCATSFRDINNEQFFGPGTRLTVL.

This chain uses TRBV19 with TRBJ1-6; tentatively, D is TRBD1 (6 bases). Germline V gene lookup returns CDR1 LNHDA and CDR2 SQIVND (reference sequence). CDR3 length: 15 amino acids. The ends were cut back, 3 bases at V and 1 base at J, with 7 bases in the middle. Here the CDR3 reads CASSITGSYNSPLHF. CDR3 nucleotides: TGTGCCAGTAGTATTACAGGGTCCTATAATTCACCCCTCCACTTT.

This sequence joins TRBV14 and TRBJ1-4; D unclear. Trimming cost V 0 bases and J 0 bases, with 8 bases left between them. Germline CDR1 is SGHDN and CDR2 is FVKESK. This CDR3 has 16 residues. CDR3 nucleotide sequence: TGTGCCAGCAGCCAAGAACTCGGTGCAACTAATGAAAAACTGTTTTTT. Amino acids: CASSQELGATNEKLFF.

The rearrangement joins TRBV9 to TRBJ2-2; a weak D match, TRBD1 (6 bases). Germline CDR1 and CDR2: SGDLS and YYNGEE. The V end lost 3 bases, the J end lost 7 bases, and 16 bases lay between the germline ends. CDR3 size: 15 residues. DNA of the CDR3: TGTGCCAGCAGCGGGGTCTTTGGGGGCGGCGGGGAGCTGTTTTTT. This translates into CASSGVFGGGGELFF.

This chain links TRBV28 with TRBJ1-4; perhaps TRBD1 as D (5 bases). The CDR3 extends over 14 amino acids. CDR1 and CDR2 (germline): MDHEN, SYDVKM. The V end was cut by 6 bases, the J end by 3 bases, with 11 bases between. The CDR3 is CASSQGFANEKLFF. For the CDR3, the DNA is TGTGCCAGCAGCCAGGGTTTTGCTAATGAAAAACTGTTTTTT.

V gene TRBV5-6 combines with J gene TRBJ1-1; tentative D call: TRBD1 (6 bases). V dropped 4 bases and J dropped 2 bases, with 9 bases sitting between them. The CDR3 contains 13 residues. Germline CDR1 reads SGHDT; CDR2 reads YYEEEE. The CDR3 region is CASSRTANTEAFF. Written as DNA, the CDR3 is TGTGCCAGCAGCCGGACAGCCAACACTGAAGCTTTCTTT.

DNA for the CDR3: TGTGCCAGTAGTCTTTGGGGGCGGGCCAGGGAAAGGGATAGCAATCAGCCCCAGCATTTT. Amino acid sequence: CASSLWGRARERDSNQPQHF. This chain connects TRBV19 to TRBJ1-5; D may be TRBD1 (6 bases). V dropped 5 bases and J dropped 0 bases, with 26 bases sitting between them. Germline V gene data show CDR1 as LNHDA and CDR2 as SQIVND (reference sequence). The CDR3 runs to 20 residues.

The V and J genes are TRBV28 and TRBJ2-1; tentatively, D is TRBD2 (5 bases). Looked up from germline, CDR1 is MDHEN and CDR2 is SYDVKM. CDR3 size: 14 residues. V was cut by 3 bases and J by 2 bases, with 8 bases left in between. CDR3 coding DNA: TGTGCCAGCAGTTTCGCGGGTCCCTACAATGAGCAGTTCTTC. Translated: CASSFAGPYNEQFF.